The entry below describes one TCR beta chain. V trimming: 0 bases; J trimming: 5 bases; junction bases outside the gene matches: 7. CDR1 is LGHNA, CDR2 YNFKEQ, per germline. The CDR3 covers 18 residues. These data come from a study of blood T cell repertoires in COVID-19. Overall study: Collection of acute and convalescent COVID-19 samples took place in the United States, Italy and Spain.

Authors' analysis steps: Reference gene primer amplification gave estimated nucleated cell counts. Profiled with immunoSEQ multiplex PCR; TCRdb holds only in-frame clones, not every one. For V, J and clone size, that table is used; D and trimming come from the DNA. The sample contains about 120,000 clones, around 81% of which appear only once. Patients at the Seattle site were enrolled during active infection and followed longitudinally. V usage is TRBV4-2 and J usage is TRBJ2-5; 15 bases agree with TRBD2. The sequence was collected from a man aged 30 to 45 with COVID-19, enrolled during active disease. The material sequenced was peripheral blood. DNA of the CDR3: TGTGCCAGCAGCCAAGATAGGAGGACTAGCGGGAGGGCGGAGACCCAGTACTTC. This sequence encodes CASSQDRRTSGRAETQYF.